The 27 T cell receptor beta chains below all came from one sample that was sequenced in a study of CD8+ T cells in alopecia areata. Treatment indicated: oral pan-JAK inhibitor, 5-10 mg twice daily. Isolated RNA was reverse transcribed into cDNA used as the sequencing template. TCRdb keeps only in-frame clones here, not all; method: immunoSEQ multiplex PCR. The sample yields over 150,000 clones, 58% seen once. This specimen was CD4+ T cells sorted from blood, taken at week 24, from a patient treated with tofacitinib. These receptors came from a human donor with alopecia areata.

Only a few counts were recorded for this clone. This chain uses TRBV19 with TRBJ1-1; 7 bases fit TRBD1. Germline V gene data show CDR1 as LNHDA and CDR2 as SQIVND (reference sequence). The CDR3 has 14 residues. V gave up 10 bases and J gave up 4 bases; unmatched junction bases: 12. The DNA of the CDR3 is TGTGCCACTAAAAGTGAGACAGGGACCACTGAAGCTTTCTTT. Amino acid sequence: CATKSETGTTEAFF.

Note on this clone: At the DNA level, this CDR3 is encoded by other sequences in the same sample as well. The V gene is TRBV7-2, the J gene TRBJ2-5, with D uncertain. The CDR3 is 12 residues long. Per germline, CDR1 SGHTA and CDR2 FQGNSA. V shed 3 bases and J shed 0 bases, with 2 bases lying between them. Here the CDR3 DNA reads TGTGCCAGCAGCTTGAACCAAGAGACCCAGTACTTC. Encoded protein: CASSLNQETQYF.

This clone was counted a few times. The rearrangement joins TRBV10-3 to TRBJ2-1, with 8 bases matching TRBD1. After removal of 6 bases from V and 5 bases from J, the junction contained 6 bases not matched to a gene. The CDR3 extends over 14 amino acids. The germline CDR1 and CDR2 sequences are ENHRY and SYGVKD. CDR3 sequence reads: CAISRTGNDNEQFF. The CDR3, as DNA: TGTGCCATCAGCAGGACAGGGAACGACAATGAGCAGTTCTTC.

This clone was seen only a few times. The rearrangement links TRBV4-1 to TRBJ2-3; D tentatively reads TRBD1 or TRBD2 (5 bases each). Germline lookup yields CDR1 MGHRA and CDR2 YSYEKL. The CDR3 spans 12 residues. V lost 1 base, J lost 8 bases, and 7 bases lay in between. In DNA, the CDR3 is TGCGCCAGCAGCCAAGGGGGGTTTACGCAGTATTTT. It yields the protein CASSQGGFTQYF.

The V gene is TRBV5-1, the J gene TRBJ1-1; 9 bases map to TRBD1. The CDR3 has 15 residues. The J segment lost 5 bases and the V segment lost 4 bases, leaving 9 bases of the junction unmatched. The germline V gene has CDR1 SGHRS and CDR2 YFSETQ. The CDR3 spells CASSRRTGGDTEAFF. The CDR3 bases are TGCGCCAGCAGCCGACGCACAGGGGGCGATACTGAAGCTTTCTTT.

The gene calls are TRBV5-6 and TRBJ2-1; 8 bases match TRBD2. V shed 0 bases and J 7 bases; nucleotides not matched to a gene: 3. Germline V gene lookup returns CDR1 SGHDT and CDR2 YYEEEE. The CDR3 consists of 14 residues. This CDR3 reads CASSLAAGGNEQFF. In nucleotides, the CDR3 is TGTGCCAGCAGCTTGGCCGCGGGGGGAAATGAGCAGTTCTTC. The whole variable domain, remainder taken from reference TRBV5-6 and TRBJ2-1, is DAGVTQSPTHLIKTRGQQVTLRCSPKSGHDTVSWYQQALGQGPQFIFQYYEEEERQRGNFPDRFSGHQFPNYSSELNVNALLLGDSALYLCASSLAAGGNEQFFGPGTRLTVL.

This clone is a singleton in its sample. This rearrangement joins TRBV7-2 to TRBJ2-3; no definite D call. Germline lookup yields CDR1 SGHTA and CDR2 FQGNSA. The CDR3 has 11 residues. Trimming removed 3 bases at V and 9 bases at J, with 7 bases between. For the CDR3, the DNA is TGTGCCAGCAGCTTGCAGTACACGCAGTATTTT. Translation gives CASSLQYTQYF. The full variable domain, completed using reference TRBV7-2 and TRBJ2-3, is GAGVSQSPSNKVTEKGKDVELRCDPISGHTALYWYRQSLGQGLEFLIYFQGNSAPDKSGLPSDRFSAERTGGSVSTLTIQRTQQEDSAVYLCASSLQYTQYFGPGTRLTVL.

The chain joins TRBV5-6 to TRBJ2-4; TRBD1 matches 8 bases. Germline assignment: CDR1 SGHDT and CDR2 YYEEEE. This CDR3 comprises 15 residues. Trimming cost V 3 bases and J 3 bases; bases outside gene matches: 5. The CDR3 here is CASSSTGGNKNIQYF. The CDR3 DNA sequence: TGTGCCAGCAGCTCTACAGGGGGGAACAAAAACATTCAGTACTTC.

The J gene is TRBJ1-4, the V gene TRBV2; D gene uncertain. The CDR3 consists of 13 residues. Trimming took off 1 base at V and 7 bases at J, with 7 bases between the two ends. Germline V gene lookup returns CDR1 SNHLY and CDR2 FYNNEI. The DNA of the CDR3 is TGTGCCAGCAGTGAAGGCCACAGTGAAAAACTGTTTTTT. It specifies CASSEGHSEKLFF.

The CDR3 bases are TGTGCCAGCAGCTCCTCGACAGCGAACACCGGGGAGCTGTTTTTT. Translation gives CASSSSTANTGELFF. The chain couples TRBV7-9 to TRBJ2-2; the D gene is possibly TRBD1 (5 bases). The germline CDR1 and CDR2 sequences are SEHNR and FQNEAQ (reference sequence). Trimming left V 4 bases short and J 0 bases short, with 9 bases between. This CDR3 spans 15 amino acids.

This sequence joins TRBV5-1 and TRBJ2-7; 7 bases agree with TRBD1. The length of the CDR3 is 14 residues. From germline, CDR1 is SGHRS and CDR2 YFSETQ. J gave up 2 bases and V 1 base, and 3 bases lay outside the gene matches. The DNA of the CDR3 is TGCGCCAGCAGCTTGCAGGGGGACACCTACGAGCAGTACTTC. Translation: CASSLQGDTYEQYF.

V and J are TRBV2 and TRBJ2-3, with no clear D. The CDR3 runs 11 residues. Trimming shortened V by 8 bases and J by 7 bases, and 10 bases separated the two germline ends. Germline-derived CDR1 and CDR2 are SNHLY and FYNNEI. As DNA, the CDR3 is TGTGCCAGCGCCCTTGCTTATACGCAGTATTTT. The encoded protein is CASALAYTQYF. Drawing the rest from reference TRBV2 and TRBJ2-3, the complete variable domain is EPEVTQTPSHQVTQMGQEVILRCVPISNHLYFYWYRQILGQKVEFLVSFYNNEISEKSEIFDDQFSVERPDGSNFTLKIRSTKLEDSAMYFCASALAYTQYFGPGTRLTVL.

This clone has a handful of counts. The chain uses TRBV7-8 and TRBJ2-3; D is perhaps TRBD2 (5 bases). In germline, CDR1 is SGHVS, CDR2 FQNEAQ. This CDR3 is 15 amino acids long. The V end was cut by 1 base, the J end by 8 bases, with 16 bases between. The CDR3 nucleotides read TGTGCCAGCAGCTTAGAGTCTAGCCGCTTGGGTACGCAGTATTTT. This sequence encodes CASSLESSRLGTQYF.

Many counts were recorded for this clone. The chain uses TRBV6-1 and TRBJ1-1; TRBD1 matches at 9 bases. Germline V lookup: CDR1 MNHNS, CDR2 SASEGT. After removal of 6 bases from V and 1 base from J, the junction contained 3 bases not matched to a gene. The CDR3 contains 14 residues. CDR3 residues: CASRGTGKNTEAFF. DNA for the CDR3: TGTGCCAGCAGGGGGACAGGGAAGAACACTGAAGCTTTCTTT.

This clone was found a few times. The chain joins TRBV4-2 to TRBJ2-2; 9 nucleotides align to TRBD1. V lost 4 bases, J lost 7 bases, and 13 bases stayed unmatched. The length of the CDR3 is 17 residues. Germline V gene lookup returns CDR1 LGHNA and CDR2 YNFKEQ. CDR3 amino acids: CASSPRPGQGKNGELFF. DNA for the CDR3: TGTGCCAGCAGCCCCCGACCGGGACAGGGAAAAAACGGGGAGCTGTTTTTT.

The chain couples TRBV6-6 to TRBJ1-1, with 7 bases matching TRBD1. Germline V CDR1 and CDR2: MNHNY, SVGAGI (reference sequence). Trimming took 5 bases from V and 4 from J; bases not matched to a gene: 1. The CDR3 covers 12 residues. The CDR3 protein is CASSRQGTEAFF. CDR3 nucleotide sequence: TGTGCCAGCAGTAGACAGGGCACTGAAGCTTTCTTT.

The chain employs TRBV7-3 and TRBJ2-1, with 14 bases lining up with TRBD2. Per the germline V gene, CDR1 is SGHTA and CDR2 is FQGTGA. J was trimmed by 8 bases and V by 5 bases; bases with no gene match: 8. The CDR3 consists of 16 residues. CDR3 in DNA: TGTGCCAGCAGCCCGACCGGACTAGCGGGGGGCGATGAGCAGTTCTTC. Translation gives CASSPTGLAGGDEQFF.

The gene calls are TRBV19 and TRBJ2-3, with 8 positions matching TRBD2. The germline V gene encodes CDR1 LNHDA and CDR2 SQIVND (reference sequence). This CDR3 comprises 16 residues. Trimming took 7 bases from V and 1 from J; bases not matched to a gene: 10. CDR3 in DNA: TGTGCCAGTAACCCTCTTAGCGGGGAAGGCACAGATACGCAGTATTTT. Protein: CASNPLSGEGTDTQYF.

This clone has more than one count but fewer than ten. The chain couples TRBV7-9 to TRBJ2-1, with no clear D. Between the trimmed V and J ends, which lost 5 bases and 3 bases, there was a span of 20 bases. The CDR3 covers 17 residues. CDR1 is SEHNR and CDR2 is FQNEAQ in the germline V gene (reference sequence). The CDR3 sequence is CASSPTTGPRFYNEQFF. CDR3 bases: TGTGCCAGCAGCCCTACCACCGGGCCAAGATTCTACAATGAGCAGTTCTTC.

This clone was counted only a few times. This chain connects TRBV5-1 to TRBJ2-6, with D possibly being TRBD2 (6 bases). The CDR3 sequence is 16 residues long. The V end lost 0 bases, the J end lost 2 bases, and 9 bases lay between the germline ends. The germline CDR1 and CDR2 sequences are SGHRS and YFSETQ. Here the CDR3 DNA reads TGCGCCAGCAGCTTGGCCTCGGGGGCTGGGGCCAACGTCCTGACTTTC. It specifies CASSLASGAGANVLTF.

The rearrangement joins TRBV2 to TRBJ2-4; 9 bases align to TRBD1. There are 12 residues in the CDR3. Germline V gene data show CDR1 as SNHLY and CDR2 as FYNNEI. The trim removed 6 bases at V and 8 bases at J, leaving 2 bases unmatched. CDR3 sequence (DNA): TGTGCCAGCAGAAGACAGGGGGACATTCAGTACTTC. Encoded protein: CASRRQGDIQYF.

Here the CDR3 DNA reads TGCGCCAGCAGGCAACCTGGAGGGCGGGAGACCCAGTACTTC. Amino acids: CASRQPGGRETQYF. The rearrangement links TRBV4-1 to TRBJ2-5; D might be TRBD2 (6 bases). This CDR3 has 14 amino acids. The germline CDR1 and CDR2 sequences are MGHRA and YSYEKL. V gave up 6 bases and J gave up 5 bases, with 16 bases separating them.

The sample holds a few counts of this clone. The chain combines TRBV2 with TRBJ2-7; the match to TRBD1 covers 8 bases. The V gene's germline CDR1 is SNHLY and CDR2 FYNNEI. With V trimmed by 6 bases and J by 4 bases, 2 bases remained unmatched. The length of the CDR3 is 12 residues. The CDR3 region is CASRGQGYEQYF. CDR3 nucleotide sequence: TGTGCCAGCAGAGGACAGGGTTACGAGCAGTACTTC.

The V gene is TRBV6-1, the J gene TRBJ2-5; D remains unclear. This CDR3 has 12 residues. V shed 7 bases and J shed 0 bases, with 6 bases lying between them. Germline assignment: CDR1 MNHNS and CDR2 SASEGT. The CDR3 sequence is CASTRYQETQYF. Here the CDR3 DNA reads TGTGCCAGCACGAGGTACCAAGAGACCCAGTACTTC.

The genes are TRBV29-1 and TRBJ1-1; TRBD1 matches 9 bases. The CDR3 covers 13 residues. V gave up 3 bases and J gave up 4 bases; unmatched junction bases: 3. Germline CDR1 SQVTM, CDR2 ANQGSEA. Here the CDR3 reads CSVEVDRGTEAFF. The CDR3 coding sequence is TGCAGCGTTGAGGTGGACAGGGGCACTGAAGCTTTCTTT.

This clone has more than one count but fewer than ten. This rearrangement joins TRBV4-2 to TRBJ1-5; D remains ambiguous. This CDR3 contains 15 residues. Germline V gene data show CDR1 as LGHNA and CDR2 as YNFKEQ. Trimming pared 0 bases from V and 6 bases from J, leaving 12 bases between. The CDR3, as DNA: TGTGCCAGCAGCCAAGATTATCTAGCGGGTCAGCCCCAGCATTTT. Protein sequence: CASSQDYLAGQPQHF.

This chain connects TRBV7-2 to TRBJ2-7; 16 bases line up with TRBD2. Germline V lookup: CDR1 SGHTA, CDR2 FQGNSA. The CDR3 sequence is 18 residues long. J gave up 0 bases and V 5 bases, and 7 bases lay outside the gene matches. The CDR3 sequence: CASSPGLAGGPRSYEQYF. Written as DNA, the CDR3 is TGTGCCAGCAGCCCGGGACTAGCGGGAGGGCCCCGCTCCTACGAGCAGTACTTC. The whole variable domain, remainder taken from reference TRBV7-2 and TRBJ2-7, is GAGVSQSPSNKVTEKGKDVELRCDPISGHTALYWYRQSLGQGLEFLIYFQGNSAPDKSGLPSDRFSAERTGGSVSTLTIQRTQQEDSAVYLCASSPGLAGGPRSYEQYFGPGTRLTVT.